Listed here is a single TCR beta chain. This receptor's antigen is unknown. One end of the junction does not line up with germline, which may come from a read error. The germline V gene sets CDR1 to KGHSH and CDR2 to LQKENI. Including the terminal cysteine and phenylalanine, the CDR3 comprises 15 residues. Of all the DNA, just the CDR3 is kept, 45 bases in frame from base 1. This specimen belongs to a study of identifying expanded T cells in peripheral blood (dated by TCRdb to between 2018 and 2021). Regarding the research as a whole: Four technical replicates, made by sequencing separate aliquots from the same pool of genomic DNA, were compared pairwise. The paper as a whole reports these results and caveats: Between technical replicates the binomial model flagged roughly 1.1 differentially abundant clones, whereas over approximately two weeks the binomial model flagged about 16.4 and over approximately 4 weeks around 18. In all healthy donors, the variance in clone template counts between samples taken around two weeks apart rose significantly as total template count increased. Across all healthy-donor time intervals, the beta-binomial model significantly lowered both the number of clones called differentially abundant and the false-positive rate. It was expected by the authors that biological variance in healthy repertoires might increase further over much longer intervals, such as months to years.

The immunoSEQ Assay, which relies on bias-controlled multiplex PCR amplification of genomic DNA, was used to profile TCRbeta CDR3 regions. For the original study's pipeline: To quantify the absolute abundance of each unique TCRbeta CDR3 region, the sequences were collapsed and filtered. Differential abundance was tested with a binomial (Fisher-equivalent) model and with a beta-binomial model adding time-dependent variance fitted from healthy donors. Clones with fewer than 5 combined templates were removed, and a clone was called differentially abundant if the clone's Benjamini-Hochberg FDR was below 0.01. The form v = (b*log(k)+a)^2 was used to model beta-binomial variance as a function of total template count across the two samples. TCRdb mirrors the immuneACCESS table, restricted to in-frame sequences. Some clones are absent from its copies; in checked studies, under half trace to an unresolved V gene, and the reason for the others is unknown. That table supplies the V and J calls and clone size; D and trimming were determined from the DNA. The sample profile shows some 100,000 clones; around nine tenths of them were found once. The top ten constitute approximately 18% of the sample.

No immune events, such as infections, were documented for the healthy donors during the collection period. To calibrate time-dependent variance in a beta-binomial model of T-cell clone differential abundance, blood repertoires from healthy donors were used as a training cohort. There were some ten healthy donors in the training cohort, of whom 3 were female and 7 were male. An age range of about 25 to 64 years, with an average of around 42 years, was recorded for the donors. Obtained from a commercial supplier, whole blood was collected from each healthy donor at three time points set around two weeks apart. For immunosequencing, genomic DNA was extracted from unsorted whole blood.

Sequenced input: blood. This clonotype was sampled from a person aged 18 to 70 in good health. The sequence is built from TRBV18 and TRBJ1-3, and TRBD1 may be the D gene, going by 6 matching bases. The DNA is as follows: TGTGCCAGCTCACCGCCGGGACACCCTGGAAGCACCATATATTTT. The resulting protein is CASSPPGHPGSTIYF.